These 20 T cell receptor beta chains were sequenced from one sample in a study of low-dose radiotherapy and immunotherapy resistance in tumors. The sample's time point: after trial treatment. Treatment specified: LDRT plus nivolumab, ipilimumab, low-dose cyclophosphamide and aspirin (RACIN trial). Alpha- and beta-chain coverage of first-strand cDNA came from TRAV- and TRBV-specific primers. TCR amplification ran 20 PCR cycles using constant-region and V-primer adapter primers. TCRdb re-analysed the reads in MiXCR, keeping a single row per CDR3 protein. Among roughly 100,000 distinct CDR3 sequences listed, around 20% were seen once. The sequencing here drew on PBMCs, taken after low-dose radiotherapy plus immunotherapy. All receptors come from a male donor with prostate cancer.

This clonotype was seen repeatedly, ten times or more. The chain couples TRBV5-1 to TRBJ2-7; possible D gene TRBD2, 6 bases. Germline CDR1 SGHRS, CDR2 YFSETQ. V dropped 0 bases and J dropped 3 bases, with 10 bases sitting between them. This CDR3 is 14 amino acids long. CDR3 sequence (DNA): TGCGCCAGCAGCTTGGGGGGGGACCGCTACGAGCAGTACTTC. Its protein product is CASSLGGDRYEQYF.

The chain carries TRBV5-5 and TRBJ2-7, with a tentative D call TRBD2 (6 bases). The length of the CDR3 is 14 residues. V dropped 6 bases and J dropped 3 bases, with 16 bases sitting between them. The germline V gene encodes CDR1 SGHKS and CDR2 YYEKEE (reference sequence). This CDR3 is CASTGGATGYEQYF. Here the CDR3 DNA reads TGTGCCAGCACCGGGGGTGCAACCGGCTACGAGCAGTACTTC.

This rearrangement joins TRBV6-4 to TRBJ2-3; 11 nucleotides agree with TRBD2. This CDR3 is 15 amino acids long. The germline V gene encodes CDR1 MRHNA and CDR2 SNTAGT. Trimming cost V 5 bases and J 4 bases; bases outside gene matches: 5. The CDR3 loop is CASSPTSGASDTQYF. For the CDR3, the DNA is TGTGCCAGCAGTCCGACTAGCGGGGCCTCAGATACGCAGTATTTT.

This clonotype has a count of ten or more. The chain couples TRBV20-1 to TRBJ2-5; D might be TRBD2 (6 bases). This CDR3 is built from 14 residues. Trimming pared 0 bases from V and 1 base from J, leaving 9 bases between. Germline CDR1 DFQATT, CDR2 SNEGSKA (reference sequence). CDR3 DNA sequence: TGCAGTGCTAGAGATCGGGGGAGCCAAGAGACCCAGTACTTC. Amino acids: CSARDRGSQETQYF.

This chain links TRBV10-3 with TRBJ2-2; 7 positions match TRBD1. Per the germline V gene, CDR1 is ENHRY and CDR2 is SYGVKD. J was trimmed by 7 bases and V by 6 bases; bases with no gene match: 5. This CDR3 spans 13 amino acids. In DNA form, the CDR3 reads TGTGCCATCAGAGACAGGGTTGACGGGGAGCTGTTTTTT. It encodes CAIRDRVDGELFF.

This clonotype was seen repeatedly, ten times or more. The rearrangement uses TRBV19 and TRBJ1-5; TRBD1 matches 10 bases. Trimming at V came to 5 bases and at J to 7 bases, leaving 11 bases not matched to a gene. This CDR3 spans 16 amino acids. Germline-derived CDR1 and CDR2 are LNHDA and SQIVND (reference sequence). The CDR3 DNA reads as TGTGCCAGTAGTGGCAGACAGGGGGCTGCAAGACAGCCCCAGCATTTT. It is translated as CASSGRQGAARQPQHF. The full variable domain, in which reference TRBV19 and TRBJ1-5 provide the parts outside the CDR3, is DGGITQSPKYLFRKEGQNVTLSCEQNLNHDAMYWYRQDPGQGLRLIYYSQIVNDFQKGDIAEGYSVSREKKESFPLTVTSAQKNPTAFYLCASSGRQGAARQPQHFGDGTRLSIL.

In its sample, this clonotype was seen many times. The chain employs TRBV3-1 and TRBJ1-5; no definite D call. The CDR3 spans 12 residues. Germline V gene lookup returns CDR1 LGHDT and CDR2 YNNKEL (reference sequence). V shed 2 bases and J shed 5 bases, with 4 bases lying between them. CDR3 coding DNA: TGTGCCAGCAGCCAAACGGATCAGCCCCAGCATTTT. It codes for CASSQTDQPQHF.

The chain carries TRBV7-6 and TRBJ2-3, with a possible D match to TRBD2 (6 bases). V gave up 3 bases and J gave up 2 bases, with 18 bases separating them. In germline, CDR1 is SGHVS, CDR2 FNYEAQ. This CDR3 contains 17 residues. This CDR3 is CASSFRGGGVNTDTQYF. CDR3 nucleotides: TGTGCCAGCAGCTTTCGGGGTGGCGGGGTAAACACAGATACGCAGTATTTT.

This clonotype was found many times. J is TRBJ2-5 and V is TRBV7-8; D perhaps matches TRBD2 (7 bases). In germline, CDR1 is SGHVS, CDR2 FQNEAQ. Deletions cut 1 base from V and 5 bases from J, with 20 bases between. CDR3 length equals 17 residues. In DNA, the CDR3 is TGTGCCAGCAGCTTAGTTAGGTTCGGGGGGCAAGTGGAGACCCAGTACTTC. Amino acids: CASSLVRFGGQVETQYF. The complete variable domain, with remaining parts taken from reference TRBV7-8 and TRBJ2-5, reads GAGVSQSPRYKVAKRGQDVALRCDPISGHVSLFWYQQALGQGPEFLTYFQNEAQLDKSGLPSDRFFAERPEGSVSTLKIQRTQQEDSAVYLCASSLVRFGGQVETQYFGPGTRLLVL.

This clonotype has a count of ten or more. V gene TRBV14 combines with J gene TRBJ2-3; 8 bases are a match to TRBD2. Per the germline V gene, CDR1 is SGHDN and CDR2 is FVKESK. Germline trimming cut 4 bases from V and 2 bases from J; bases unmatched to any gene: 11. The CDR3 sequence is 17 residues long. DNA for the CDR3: TGTGCCAGCAGCCGCAAGGTAACTAGCGGAAACACAGATACGCAGTATTTT. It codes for CASSRKVTSGNTDTQYF.

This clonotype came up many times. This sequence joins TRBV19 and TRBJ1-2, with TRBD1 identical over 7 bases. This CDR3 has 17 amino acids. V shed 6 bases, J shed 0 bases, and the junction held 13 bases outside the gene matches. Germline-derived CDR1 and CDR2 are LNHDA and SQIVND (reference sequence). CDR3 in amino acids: CASRAQTGTGSNYGYTF. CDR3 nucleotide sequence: TGTGCCAGTAGGGCGCAGACAGGGACCGGCTCTAACTATGGCTACACCTTC.

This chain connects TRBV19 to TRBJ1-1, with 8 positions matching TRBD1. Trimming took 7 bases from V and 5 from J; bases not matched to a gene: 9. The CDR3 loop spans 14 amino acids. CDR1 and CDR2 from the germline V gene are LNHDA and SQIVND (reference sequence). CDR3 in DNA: TGTGCCAGTACCTTGGGACAGGTGGGGACTGAAGCTTTCTTT. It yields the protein CASTLGQVGTEAFF.

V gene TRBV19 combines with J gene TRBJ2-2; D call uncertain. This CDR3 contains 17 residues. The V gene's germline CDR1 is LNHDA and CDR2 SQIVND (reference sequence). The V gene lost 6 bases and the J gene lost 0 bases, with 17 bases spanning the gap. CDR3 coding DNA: TGTGCCAGTAGCAACCCCTTGGGCAGAACGAACACCGGGGAGCTGTTTTTT. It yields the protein CASSNPLGRTNTGELFF.

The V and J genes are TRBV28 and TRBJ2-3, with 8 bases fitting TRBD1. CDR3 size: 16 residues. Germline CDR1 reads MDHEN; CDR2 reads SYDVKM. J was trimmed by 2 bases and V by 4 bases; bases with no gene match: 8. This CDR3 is CASSSRWTGFTDTQYF. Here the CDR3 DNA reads TGTGCCAGCAGTTCTCGCTGGACAGGGTTCACAGATACGCAGTATTTT.

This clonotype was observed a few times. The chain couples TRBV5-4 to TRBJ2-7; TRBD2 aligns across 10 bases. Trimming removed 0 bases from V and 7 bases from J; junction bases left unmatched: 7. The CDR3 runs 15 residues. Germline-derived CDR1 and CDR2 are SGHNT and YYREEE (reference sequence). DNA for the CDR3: TGTGCCAGCAGCTTGGAAGTAGGACTAGCGGCAGAGCAGTACTTC. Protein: CASSLEVGLAAEQYF.

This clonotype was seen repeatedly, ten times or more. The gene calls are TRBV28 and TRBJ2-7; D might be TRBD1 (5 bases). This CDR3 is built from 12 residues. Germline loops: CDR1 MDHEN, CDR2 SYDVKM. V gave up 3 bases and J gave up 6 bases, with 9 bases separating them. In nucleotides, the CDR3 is TGTGCCAGCAGTTTGTCAGGGCCCGAGCAGTACTTC. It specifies CASSLSGPEQYF. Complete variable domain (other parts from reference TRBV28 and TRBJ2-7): DVKVTQSSRYLVKRTGEKVFLECVQDMDHENMFWYRQDPGLGLRLIYFSYDVKMKEKGDIPEGYSVSREKKERFSLILESASTNQTSMYLCASSLSGPEQYFGPGTRLTVT.

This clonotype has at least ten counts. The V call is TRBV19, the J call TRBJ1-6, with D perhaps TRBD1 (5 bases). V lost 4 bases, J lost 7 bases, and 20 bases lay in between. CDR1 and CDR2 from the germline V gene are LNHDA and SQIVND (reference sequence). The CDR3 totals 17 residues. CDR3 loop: CASSTPGPRGRNSPLHF. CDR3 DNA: TGTGCCAGTAGTACCCCGGGCCCCCGGGGCCGGAATTCACCCCTCCACTTT.

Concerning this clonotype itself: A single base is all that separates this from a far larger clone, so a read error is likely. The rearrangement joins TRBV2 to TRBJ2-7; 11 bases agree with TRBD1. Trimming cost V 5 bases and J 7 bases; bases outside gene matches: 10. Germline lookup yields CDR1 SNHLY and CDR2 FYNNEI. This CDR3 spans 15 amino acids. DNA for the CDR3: TGTGCCAGCAGTCTCCTCGGACAGGGGGCATATGAGCAGTACTTC. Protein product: CASSLLGQGAYEQYF.

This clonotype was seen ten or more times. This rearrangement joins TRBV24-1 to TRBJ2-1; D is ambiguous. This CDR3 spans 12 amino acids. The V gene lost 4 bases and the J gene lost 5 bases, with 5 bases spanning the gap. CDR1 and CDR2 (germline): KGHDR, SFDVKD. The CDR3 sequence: CATSESNNEQFF. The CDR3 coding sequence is TGTGCCACCAGTGAGTCAAACAATGAGCAGTTCTTC.

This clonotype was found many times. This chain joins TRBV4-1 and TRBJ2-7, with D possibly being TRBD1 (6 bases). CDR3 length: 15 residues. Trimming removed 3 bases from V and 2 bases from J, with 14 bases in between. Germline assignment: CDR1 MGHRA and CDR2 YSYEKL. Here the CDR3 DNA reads TGCGCCAGCAGCCAGGGAAACAGGGAAGCCTACGAGCAGTACTTC. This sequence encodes CASSQGNREAYEQYF.